Each of the 5 T cell receptor beta chains below was sequenced from the same sample in a study of beta chain features in type 1 diabetes. Every bit of the isolated RNA underwent reverse transcription, so sequencing read expressed TCRB transcripts. Using immunoSEQ multiplex PCR, the repertoire was profiled, and TCRdb retains in-frame clones only, with some absent. Seen here are under 450,000 clones, around 13% observed once, and the top ten hold about 0.034%. Sequencing used naive CD4+ T cells from blood. These receptor sequences come from a man aged 30-40 years in good health.

The chain uses TRBV7-2 and TRBJ1-1; TRBD1 might be the D (6 bases). Trimming left V 5 bases short and J 2 bases short, with 12 bases between. The CDR3 runs to 14 residues. Germline lookup yields CDR1 SGHTA and CDR2 FQGNSA. As DNA, the CDR3 is TGTGCCAGCAGCCGTCGGACAGAAAACACTGAAGCTTTCTTT. It yields the protein CASSRRTENTEAFF. Together with reference TRBV7-2 and TRBJ1-1, the CDR3 gives the full variable domain: GAGVSQSPSNKVTEKGKDVELRCDPISGHTALYWYRQSLGQGLEFLIYFQGNSAPDKSGLPSDRFSAERTGGSVSTLTIQRTQQEDSAVYLCASSRRTENTEAFFGQGTRLTVV.

V usage is TRBV5-4 and J usage is TRBJ1-1, with D unclear. Germline CDR1 and CDR2: SGHNT and YYREEE (reference sequence). The CDR3 has 13 residues. V was clipped by 4 bases and J by 4 bases, with 11 bases between them. The CDR3 is CASSRAGRTEAFF. As DNA, the CDR3 is TGTGCCAGCAGCCGAGCAGGTCGCACTGAAGCTTTCTTT. The variable domain in full, with the rest retrieved from reference TRBV5-4 and TRBJ1-1, is ETGVTQSPTHLIKTRGQQVTLRCSSQSGHNTVSWYQQALGQGPQFIFQYYREEENGRGNFPPRFSGLQFPNYSSELNVNALELDDSALYLCASSRAGRTEAFFGQGTRLTVV.

The chain uses TRBV15 and TRBJ2-1, with TRBD2 matching over 7 bases. CDR1 is LNHNV and CDR2 is YYDKDF in the germline V gene (reference sequence). J was trimmed by 0 bases and V by 4 bases; bases with no gene match: 9. There are 17 residues in the CDR3. The CDR3 region is CATSISAGVSSYNEQFF. The CDR3 coding sequence is TGTGCCACCAGCATTTCGGCGGGAGTATCCTCCTACAATGAGCAGTTCTTC.

The chain links TRBV29-1 to TRBJ1-2, with TRBD1 as a possible D gene (5 bases). The CDR3 extends over 16 amino acids. With 3 bases removed from V and 2 bases from J, the gap between germline ends came to 19 bases. The germline V gene encodes CDR1 SQVTM and CDR2 ANQGSEA. DNA for the CDR3: TGCAGCGTTGAGCGGCCTATGGCAGGGTCAAACTATGGCTACACCTTC. Its translation: CSVERPMAGSNYGYTF.

This clone appeared many times. This chain connects TRBV14 to TRBJ2-2; the D gene is possibly TRBD2 (5 bases). Trimming cost V 5 bases and J 0 bases, with 7 bases left between them. The germline V gene has CDR1 SGHDN and CDR2 FVKESK. The CDR3 totals 14 residues. Here the CDR3 reads CASSGLTNTGELFF. Written as DNA, the CDR3 is TGTGCCAGCAGCGGACTCACGAACACCGGGGAGCTGTTTTTT.